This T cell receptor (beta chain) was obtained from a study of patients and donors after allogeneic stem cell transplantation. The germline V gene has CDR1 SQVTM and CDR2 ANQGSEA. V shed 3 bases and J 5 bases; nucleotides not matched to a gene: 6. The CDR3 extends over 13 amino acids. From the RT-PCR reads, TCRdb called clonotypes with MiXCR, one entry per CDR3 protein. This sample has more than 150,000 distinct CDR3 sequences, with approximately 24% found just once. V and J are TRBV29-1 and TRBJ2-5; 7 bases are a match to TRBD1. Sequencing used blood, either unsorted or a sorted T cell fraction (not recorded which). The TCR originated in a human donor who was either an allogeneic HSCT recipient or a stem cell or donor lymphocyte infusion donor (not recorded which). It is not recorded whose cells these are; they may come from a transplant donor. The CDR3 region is CSVERGRRETQYF. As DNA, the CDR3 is TGCAGCGTTGAGAGGGGGCGGAGGGAGACCCAGTACTTC. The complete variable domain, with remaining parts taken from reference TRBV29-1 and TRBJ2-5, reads SAVISQKPSRDICQRGTSLTIQCQVDSQVTMMFWYRQQPGQSLTLIATANQGSEATYESGFVIDKFPISRPNLTFSTLTVSNMSPEDSSIYLCSVERGRRETQYFGPGTRLLVL.